This TCR beta chain was documented in a study of T cells in Graves' hyperthyroidism and ophthalmopathy. The study, taken as a whole, reports: Most thyroid clonotypes expanded above 0.001 appeared in blood too.

Researchers amplified the TCR beta CDR3 regions from RNA transcripts. The HTBI set primed first-round TCR CDR3 RT-PCR. MiXCR, run by TCRdb on the multiplex PCR reads, gives a single entry per CDR3 protein. The repertoire has a few hundred thousand distinct CDR3 sequences, 20% of them found once; the top ten carry around 27%. No ophthalmopathy progression within 18 months constituted stable Graves' hyperthyroidism. The hyperthyroidism was newly diagnosed and had lasted under 2 months; the patients were aged 18 to 65. The study excluded patients with uncontrolled infection, other autoimmune disease, pregnancy or lactation. This clonotype was recorded a few times. Its specificity is not known. The receptor comes from a man aged 18-30 years with Graves' hyperthyroidism. Material: blood.

CDR3 loop: CASSENSGTGAYEQYF. The CDR3 nucleotides are TGTGCCAGCAGTGAAAACTCCGGGACAGGGGCCTACGAGCAGTACTTC. The gene calls are TRBV25-1 and TRBJ2-7; 10 bases line up with TRBD1. V was pared by 2 bases and J by 2 bases, with 6 bases of the junction left unmatched. CDR1 and CDR2 (germline): MGHDK, SYGVNS. The CDR3 is 16 amino acids.